The clone carrying this TCR beta chain was detected many times. Its target is not known. These data originate in a study of CD8+ T cells in alopecia areata. In the study overall: Among treated patients, severity was scored by affected scalp area percentage. Findings and caveats of the study: In lesional scalp, particularly from alopecia totalis/universalis, clonality was higher than in normal scalp.

Regarding treatment: oral pan-JAK inhibitor, 5-10 mg twice daily. Alopecia areata patients had lesional scalp punch biopsies and peripheral blood taken from them. J gave up 8 bases and V 4 bases, and 10 bases lay outside the gene matches. The CDR3 is 16 amino acids. The germline gives CDR1 SGHRS, CDR2 YFSETQ. Sequencing relied on a cDNA template that was reverse transcribed from extracted RNA. Profiling relied on immunoSEQ multiplex PCR, and the TCRdb table lists in-frame clones only, not all of them. The table has about 190,000 clones, around 60% seen once. This chain links TRBV5-1 with TRBJ2-1; 12 nucleotides agree with TRBD1. The sample in question was CD4+ T cells sorted from blood, obtained around week 50, from a patient treated with tofacitinib. The sequence was obtained from a human donor with alopecia areata. The CDR3 protein is CASSLSGTGGFHEQFF. The CDR3 nucleotides read TGCGCCAGCAGCCTATCCGGGACAGGGGGCTTCCATGAGCAGTTCTTC.